This passage covers 4 T cell receptor beta chains from one sample sequenced in a study of cytomegalovirus exposure and HLA in healthy donors. 13 Jbeta primers and 60 Vbeta primers were used for the PCR. Sequencing was performed with immunoSEQ multiplex PCR; in TCRdb, only in-frame clones are kept and a portion is missing. The sample holds tens of thousands of clones, about 70% seen once. Sequencing was performed on PBMCs. These receptors all stem from a woman in her 50s in good health and CMV-seropositive.

The V and J genes are TRBV28 and TRBJ2-1, with 7 bases aligning to TRBD2. Germline V CDR1 and CDR2: MDHEN, SYDVKM. V lost 5 bases, J lost 15 bases, and 10 bases stayed unmatched. This CDR3 spans 12 amino acids. The CDR3 spells CASSHKRDGPFF. The CDR3 DNA reads as TGTGCCAGCAGTCACAAGCGGGACGGTCCGTTCTTC.

The chain joins TRBV4-1 to TRBJ1-1; D possibly corresponds to TRBD1 (5 bases). The germline V gene encodes CDR1 MGHRA and CDR2 YSYEKL. V shed 0 bases and J shed 4 bases, with 15 bases lying between them. The CDR3 has 16 residues. The CDR3 spells CASSQDLGRASTEAFF. The CDR3 DNA reads as TGCGCCAGCAGCCAAGATCTTGGCAGGGCGAGCACTGAAGCTTTCTTT.

The chain joins TRBV4-1 to TRBJ2-7; 8 positions agree with TRBD2. CDR1 and CDR2 from the germline V gene are MGHRA and YSYEKL. The CDR3 loop spans 15 amino acids. V lost 1 base to trimming and J lost 2 bases; unmatched junction nucleotides: 4. CDR3 sequence (DNA): TGCGCCAGCAGCCAAGGGGCGGGACTAGCCTACGAGCAGTACTTC. Protein sequence: CASSQGAGLAYEQYF.

This chain connects TRBV11-2 to TRBJ1-1, with TRBD1 identical over 9 bases. The CDR3 is 14 residues long. The germline V gene encodes CDR1 SGHAT and CDR2 FQNNGV. The trim removed 5 bases at V and 3 bases at J, leaving 4 bases unmatched. CDR3 nucleotides: TGTGCCAGCAGCCTAGGACAGGGGTACACTGAAGCTTTCTTT. Translating gives CASSLGQGYTEAFF. The whole variable domain, filled in from reference TRBV11-2 and TRBJ1-1, reads EAGVAQSPRYKIIEKRQSVAFWCNPISGHATLYWYQQILGQGPKLLIQFQNNGVVDDSQLPKDRFSAERLKGVDSTLKIQPAKLEDSAVYLCASSLGQGYTEAFFGQGTRLTVV.